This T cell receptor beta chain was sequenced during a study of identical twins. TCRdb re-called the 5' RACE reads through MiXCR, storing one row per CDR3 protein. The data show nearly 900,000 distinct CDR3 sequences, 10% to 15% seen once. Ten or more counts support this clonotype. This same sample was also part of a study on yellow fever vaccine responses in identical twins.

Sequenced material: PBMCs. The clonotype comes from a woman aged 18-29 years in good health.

Here the CDR3 reads CASSAGTGAAAFF. Here the CDR3 DNA reads TGTGCCAGCAGCGCCGGGACAGGGGCTGCAGCTTTCTTT. The rearrangement joins TRBV7-9 to TRBJ1-1; 10 bases align to TRBD1. Germline CDR1 SEHNR, CDR2 FQNEAQ (reference sequence). The CDR3 totals 13 residues. The V segment lost 5 bases and the J segment 10 bases; nucleotides outside the gene matches: 7.